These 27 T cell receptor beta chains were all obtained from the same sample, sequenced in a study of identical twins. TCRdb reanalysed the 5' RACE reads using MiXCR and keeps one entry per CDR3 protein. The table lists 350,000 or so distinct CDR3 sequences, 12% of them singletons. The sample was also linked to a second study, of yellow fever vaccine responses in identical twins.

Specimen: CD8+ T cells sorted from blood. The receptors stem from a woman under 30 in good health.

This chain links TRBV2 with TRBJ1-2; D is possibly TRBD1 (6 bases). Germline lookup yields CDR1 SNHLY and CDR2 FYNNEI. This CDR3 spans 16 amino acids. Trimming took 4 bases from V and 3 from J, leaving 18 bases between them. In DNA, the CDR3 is TGTGCCAGCAGTGTCAGCCGGGGGGCGCTTGACTATGGCTACACCTTC. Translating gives CASSVSRGALDYGYTF.

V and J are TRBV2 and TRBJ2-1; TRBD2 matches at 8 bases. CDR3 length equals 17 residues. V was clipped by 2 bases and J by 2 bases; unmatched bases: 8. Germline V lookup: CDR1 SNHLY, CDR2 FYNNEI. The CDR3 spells CASSEWPAGDPYNEQFF. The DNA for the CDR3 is TGTGCCAGCAGTGAATGGCCAGCGGGAGACCCCTACAATGAGCAGTTCTTC.

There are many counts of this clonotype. CDR3 sequence (DNA): TGTGCCAGCAGTTTGGGCAGGAGGGTCCAAGAGACCCAGTACTTC. It is translated as CASSLGRRVQETQYF. The J gene is TRBJ2-5, the V gene TRBV12-3 or TRBV12-4; TRBD2 might be the D (6 bases). The CDR3 has 15 residues. Trimming pared 3 bases from V and 1 base from J, leaving 12 bases between.

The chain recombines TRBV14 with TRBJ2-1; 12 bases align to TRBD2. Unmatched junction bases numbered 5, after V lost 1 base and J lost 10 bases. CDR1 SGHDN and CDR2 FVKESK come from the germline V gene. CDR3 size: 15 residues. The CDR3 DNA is TGTGCCAGCAGCCAAGTTAGACTAGCGGGAGACGAGCAGTTCTTC. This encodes CASSQVRLAGDEQFF.

This CDR3 is CASSSFLGLAEETQYF. In DNA form, the CDR3 reads TGTGCCAGTAGTTCCTTTTTGGGACTAGCGGAAGAGACCCAGTACTTC. The V call is TRBV19, the J call TRBJ2-5; 11 bases fit TRBD2. The CDR3 length is 16 residues. In germline, CDR1 is LNHDA, CDR2 SQIVND (reference sequence). V lost 5 bases and J lost 3; bases outside the gene matches: 8.

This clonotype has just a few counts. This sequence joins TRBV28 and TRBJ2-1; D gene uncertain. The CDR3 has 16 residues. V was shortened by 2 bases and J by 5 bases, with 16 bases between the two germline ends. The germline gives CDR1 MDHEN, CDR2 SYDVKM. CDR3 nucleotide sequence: TGTGCCAGCAGTTTAGAGGTCCCAAGGGCCAACAATGAGCAGTTCTTC. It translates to CASSLEVPRANNEQFF.

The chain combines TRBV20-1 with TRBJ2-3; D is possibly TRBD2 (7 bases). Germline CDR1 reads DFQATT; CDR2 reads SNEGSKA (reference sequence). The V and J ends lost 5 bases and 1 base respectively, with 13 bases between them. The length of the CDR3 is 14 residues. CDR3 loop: CSADLGGRTDTQYF. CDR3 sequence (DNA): TGCAGTGCTGATTTGGGGGGGCGCACAGATACGCAGTATTTT.

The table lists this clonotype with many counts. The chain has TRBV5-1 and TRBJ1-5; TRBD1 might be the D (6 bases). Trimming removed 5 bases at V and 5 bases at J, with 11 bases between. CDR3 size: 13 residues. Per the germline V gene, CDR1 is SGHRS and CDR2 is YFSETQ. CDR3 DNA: TGCGCCAGCAGAACCAAGGGGGATCAGCCCCAGCATTTT. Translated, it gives CASRTKGDQPQHF.

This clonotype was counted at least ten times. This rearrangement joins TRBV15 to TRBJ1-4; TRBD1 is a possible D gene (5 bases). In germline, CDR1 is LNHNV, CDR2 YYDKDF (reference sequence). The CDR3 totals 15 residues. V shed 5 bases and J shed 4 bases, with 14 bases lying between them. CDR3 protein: CATSAYRLSNEKLFF. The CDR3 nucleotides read TGTGCCACCAGCGCATACAGGCTTAGTAATGAAAAACTGTTTTTT.

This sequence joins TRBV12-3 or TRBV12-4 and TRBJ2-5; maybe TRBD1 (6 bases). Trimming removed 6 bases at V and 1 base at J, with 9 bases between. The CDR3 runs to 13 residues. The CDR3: CASRGRGQETQYF. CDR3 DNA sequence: TGTGCCAGCAGGGGCAGGGGCCAAGAGACCCAGTACTTC.

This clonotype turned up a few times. The CDR3 is CASSQRQGGGTNTQYF. In DNA form, the CDR3 reads TGCGCCAGCAGCCAACGACAGGGCGGAGGGACCAATACGCAGTATTTT. The chain employs TRBV4-1 and TRBJ2-3, with D possibly TRBD1 on 7 matching bases. The germline gives CDR1 MGHRA, CDR2 YSYEKL. Trimming cost V 2 bases and J 7 bases, with 19 bases left between them. There are 16 residues in the CDR3.

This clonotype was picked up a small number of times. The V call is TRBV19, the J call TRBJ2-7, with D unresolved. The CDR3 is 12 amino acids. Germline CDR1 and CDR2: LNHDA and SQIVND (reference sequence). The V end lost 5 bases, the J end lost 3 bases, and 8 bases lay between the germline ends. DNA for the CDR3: TGTGCCAGTAGTGGGGAAAACTACGAGCAGTACTTC. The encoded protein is CASSGENYEQYF.

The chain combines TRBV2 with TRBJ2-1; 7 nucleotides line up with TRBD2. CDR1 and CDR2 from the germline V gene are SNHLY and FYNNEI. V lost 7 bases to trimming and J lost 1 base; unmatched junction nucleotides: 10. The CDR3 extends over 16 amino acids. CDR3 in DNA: TGTGCCAGCATTCATCGCGGGGGTGGGTCCTACAATGAGCAGTTCTTC. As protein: CASIHRGGGSYNEQFF.

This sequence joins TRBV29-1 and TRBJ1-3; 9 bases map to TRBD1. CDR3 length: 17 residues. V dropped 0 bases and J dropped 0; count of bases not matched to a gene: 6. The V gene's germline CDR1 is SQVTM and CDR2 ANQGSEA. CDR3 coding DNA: TGCAGCGTTGAAGATGTGACAGGGGGACTCTCTGGAAACACCATATATTTT. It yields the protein CSVEDVTGGLSGNTIYF. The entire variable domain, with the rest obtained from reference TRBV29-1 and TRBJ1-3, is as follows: SAVISQKPSRDICQRGTSLTIQCQVDSQVTMMFWYRQQPGQSLTLIATANQGSEATYESGFVIDKFPISRPNLTFSTLTVSNMSPEDSSIYLCSVEDVTGGLSGNTIYFGEGSWLTVV.

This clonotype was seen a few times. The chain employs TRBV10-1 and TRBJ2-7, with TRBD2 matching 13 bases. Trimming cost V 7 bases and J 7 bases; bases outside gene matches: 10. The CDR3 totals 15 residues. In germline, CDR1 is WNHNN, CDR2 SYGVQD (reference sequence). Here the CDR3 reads CASNWGLAGRLEQYV. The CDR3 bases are TGCGCCAGCAATTGGGGACTAGCGGGGCGCCTGGAGCAGTACGTC.

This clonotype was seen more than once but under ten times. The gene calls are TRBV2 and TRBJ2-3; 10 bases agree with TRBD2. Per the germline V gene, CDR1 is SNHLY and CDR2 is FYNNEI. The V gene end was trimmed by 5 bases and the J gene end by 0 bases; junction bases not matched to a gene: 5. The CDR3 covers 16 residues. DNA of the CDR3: TGTGCCAGCAGTTCCAGCGGGGGGGGGAGCACAGATACGCAGTATTTT. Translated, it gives CASSSSGGGSTDTQYF.

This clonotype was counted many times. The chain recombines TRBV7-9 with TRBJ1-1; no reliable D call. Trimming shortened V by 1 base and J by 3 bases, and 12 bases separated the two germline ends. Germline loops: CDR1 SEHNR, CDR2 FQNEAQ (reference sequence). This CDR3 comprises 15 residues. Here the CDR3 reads CASSLGDLWDTEAFF. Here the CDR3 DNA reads TGTGCCAGCAGCTTAGGGGATCTATGGGACACTGAAGCTTTCTTT.

The CDR3 nucleotides read TGTGCCAGCAGTTTAGACGATGAAAAACTGTTTTTT. It codes for CASSLDDEKLFF. V usage is TRBV28 and J usage is TRBJ1-4; no firm D call. Trimming removed 2 bases from V and 6 bases from J, with 4 bases in between. The CDR3 totals 12 residues. Per germline, CDR1 MDHEN and CDR2 SYDVKM.

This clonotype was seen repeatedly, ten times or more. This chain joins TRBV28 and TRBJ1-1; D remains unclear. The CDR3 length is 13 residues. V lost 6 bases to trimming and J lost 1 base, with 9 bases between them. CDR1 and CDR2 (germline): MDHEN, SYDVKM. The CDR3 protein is CASRPTENTEAFF. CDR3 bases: TGTGCCAGCAGACCCACAGAGAACACTGAAGCTTTCTTT.

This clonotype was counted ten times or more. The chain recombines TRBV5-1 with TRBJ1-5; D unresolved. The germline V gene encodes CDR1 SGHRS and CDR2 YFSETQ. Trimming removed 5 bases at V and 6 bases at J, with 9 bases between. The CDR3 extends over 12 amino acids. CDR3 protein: CASSPLIQPQHF. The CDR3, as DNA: TGCGCCAGCAGTCCGCTCATTCAGCCCCAGCATTTT.

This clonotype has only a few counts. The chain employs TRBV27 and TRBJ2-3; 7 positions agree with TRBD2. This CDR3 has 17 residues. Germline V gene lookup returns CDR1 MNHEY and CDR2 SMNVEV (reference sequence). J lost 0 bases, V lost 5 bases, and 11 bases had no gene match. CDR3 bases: TGTGCCAGCAGTCCCTTCCGGGGTAGCGGGAGCACAGATACGCAGTATTTT. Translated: CASSPFRGSGSTDTQYF.

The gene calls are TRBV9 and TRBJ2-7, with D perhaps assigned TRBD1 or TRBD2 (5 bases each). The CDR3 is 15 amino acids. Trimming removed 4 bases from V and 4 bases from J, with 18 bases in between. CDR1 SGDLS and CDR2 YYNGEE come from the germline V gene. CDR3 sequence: CASSRAAGSIYEQYF. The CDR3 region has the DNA TGTGCCAGCAGCCGAGCGGCAGGGTCGATTTACGAGCAGTACTTC.

CDR3 amino acids: CASSLASDASYNEQFF. The CDR3 nucleotides read TGCGCCAGCAGCTTGGCATCGGACGCCTCCTACAATGAGCAGTTCTTC. This chain connects TRBV5-1 to TRBJ2-1; D ambiguous. V shed 0 bases and J shed 0 bases, with 10 bases lying between them. Germline assignment: CDR1 SGHRS and CDR2 YFSETQ. This CDR3 has 16 amino acids.

CDR3 nucleotides: TGTGCCAGCAGTCAGAGACTAGCGGGAGGAGAGGGGCAGTACTTC. This encodes CASSQRLAGGEGQYF. The rearrangement uses TRBV13 and TRBJ2-7, with 13 bases matching TRBD2. In germline, CDR1 is PRHDT, CDR2 FYEKMQ (reference sequence). V lost 6 bases, J lost 9 bases, and 11 bases stayed unmatched. CDR3 length: 15 amino acids.

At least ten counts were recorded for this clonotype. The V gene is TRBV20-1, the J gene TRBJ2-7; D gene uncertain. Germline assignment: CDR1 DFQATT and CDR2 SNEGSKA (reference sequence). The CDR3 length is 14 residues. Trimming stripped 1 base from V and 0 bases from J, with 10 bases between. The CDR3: CSARGQESSYEQYV. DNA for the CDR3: TGCAGTGCTAGAGGCCAGGAAAGCTCCTACGAGCAGTACGTC.

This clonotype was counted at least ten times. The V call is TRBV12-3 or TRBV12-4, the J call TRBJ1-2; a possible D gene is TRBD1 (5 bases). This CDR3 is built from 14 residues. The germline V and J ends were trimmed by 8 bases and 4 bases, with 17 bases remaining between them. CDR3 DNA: TGTGCCAGCGGGCCAGGGACCATTGGCTATGGCTACACCTTC. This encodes CASGPGTIGYGYTF.

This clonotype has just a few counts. CDR3 DNA: TGTGCCAGCAGTGACTTGGGACAGGCCTACAATGAGCAGTTCTTC. Amino acids: CASSDLGQAYNEQFF. The chain has TRBV25-1 and TRBJ2-1; the match to TRBD1 covers 8 bases. CDR1 and CDR2 from the germline V gene are MGHDK and SYGVNS. The CDR3 is 15 residues long. Unmatched junction bases numbered 3, after V lost 3 bases and J lost 2 bases.